One and the same sample provided the 3 T cell receptor beta chains below, sequenced in a study of T cell repertoires in cytomegalovirus infection (dated by TCRdb to about 2019). TCRdb shows the sequencer as Illumina HiSeq 1500. In-frame beta chains were kept once TCRdb had trimmed the public reads at Q25 with fastp and called clones with MiXCR. Every CDR3 protein is listed once, alongside the most common genes and DNA of its rows. The table for this sample lists 150,000 to 200,000 distinct CDR3 sequences; approximately 15% of them were counted only once. The ten most abundant clones make up more than 20% of the sample. Specimen: PBMCs. The receptors come from a human donor in good health (CMV status not recorded). Some clones in this sample may be carry-over from other donors' samples.

This clonotype was seen ten or more times. The genes are TRBV2 and TRBJ2-7; 7 bases align to TRBD1. The junction had 8 bases not matched to a gene; V was cut back by 3 bases and J by 0 bases. The CDR3 length is 16 residues. Germline-derived CDR1 and CDR2 are SNHLY and FYNNEI. The CDR3 loop reads CASSEAGGWLSYEQYF. The DNA for the CDR3 is TGTGCCAGCAGTGAGGCAGGGGGATGGCTCTCCTACGAGCAGTACTTC.

This clonotype was observed a handful of times. The genes are TRBV28 and TRBJ2-7, with 7 bases aligning to TRBD1. CDR1 and CDR2 from the germline V gene are MDHEN and SYDVKM. The V segment lost 6 bases and the J segment 3 bases; nucleotides outside the gene matches: 5. This CDR3 is 13 amino acids long. DNA for the CDR3: TGTGCCAGCAGGGCGACAGGGAACTACGAGCAGTACTTC. The encoded protein is CASRATGNYEQYF.

This clonotype was counted ten times or more. The V call is TRBV7-3, the J call TRBJ2-1, with 11 bases that match TRBD2. CDR3 length: 16 residues. The V segment lost 2 bases and the J segment 5 bases; nucleotides outside the gene matches: 5. Germline lookup yields CDR1 SGHTA and CDR2 FQGTGA. CDR3 sequence reads: CASSLGPGLADNEQFF. The CDR3 nucleotides read TGTGCCAGCAGCTTAGGTCCGGGACTAGCGGACAATGAGCAGTTCTTC.